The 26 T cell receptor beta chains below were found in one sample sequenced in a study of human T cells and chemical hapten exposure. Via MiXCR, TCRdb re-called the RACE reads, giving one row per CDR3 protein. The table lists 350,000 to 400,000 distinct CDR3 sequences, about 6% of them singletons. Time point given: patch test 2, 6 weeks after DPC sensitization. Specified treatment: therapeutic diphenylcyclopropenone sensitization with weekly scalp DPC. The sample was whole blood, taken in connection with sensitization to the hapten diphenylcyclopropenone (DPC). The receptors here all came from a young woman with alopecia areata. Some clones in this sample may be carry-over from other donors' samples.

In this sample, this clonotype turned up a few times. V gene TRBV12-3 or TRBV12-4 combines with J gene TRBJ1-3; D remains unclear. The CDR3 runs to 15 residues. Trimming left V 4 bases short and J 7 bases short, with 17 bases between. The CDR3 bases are TGTGCCAGCAGTTCCAACAAGGGTTGGGGTAACACCATATATTTT. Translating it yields CASSSNKGWGNTIYF.

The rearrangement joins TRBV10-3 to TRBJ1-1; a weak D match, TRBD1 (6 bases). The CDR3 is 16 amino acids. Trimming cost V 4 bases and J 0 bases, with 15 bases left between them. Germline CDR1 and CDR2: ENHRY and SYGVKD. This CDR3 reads CAISGRQGRMNTEAFF. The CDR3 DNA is TGTGCCATCAGTGGTCGCCAGGGGCGAATGAACACTGAAGCTTTCTTT.

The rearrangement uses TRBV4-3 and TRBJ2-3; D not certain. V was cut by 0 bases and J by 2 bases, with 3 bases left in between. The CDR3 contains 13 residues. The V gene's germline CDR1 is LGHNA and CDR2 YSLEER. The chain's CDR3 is CASSQEYTDTQYF. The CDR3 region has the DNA TGCGCCAGCAGCCAAGAGTACACAGATACGCAGTATTTT.

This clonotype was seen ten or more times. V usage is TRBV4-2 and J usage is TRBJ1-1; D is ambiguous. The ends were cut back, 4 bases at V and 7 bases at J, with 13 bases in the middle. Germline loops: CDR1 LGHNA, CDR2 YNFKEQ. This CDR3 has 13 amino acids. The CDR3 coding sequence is TGTGCCAGCAGCCCGATAACCGGGGATGAAGCTTTCTTT. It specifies CASSPITGDEAFF.

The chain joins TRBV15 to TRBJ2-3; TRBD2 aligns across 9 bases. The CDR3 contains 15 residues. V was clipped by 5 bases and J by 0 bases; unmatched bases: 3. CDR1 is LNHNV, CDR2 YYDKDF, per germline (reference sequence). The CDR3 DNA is TGTGCCACCAGCGGGGGACTAGCCAGCACAGATACGCAGTATTTT. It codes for CATSGGLASTDTQYF.

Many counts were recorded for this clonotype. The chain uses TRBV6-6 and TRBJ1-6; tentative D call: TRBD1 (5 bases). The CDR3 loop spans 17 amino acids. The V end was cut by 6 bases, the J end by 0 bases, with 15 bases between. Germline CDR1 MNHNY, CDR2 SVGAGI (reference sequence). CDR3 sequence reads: CASRRTGASSYNSPLHF. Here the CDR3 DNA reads TGTGCCAGCAGGAGAACAGGCGCCAGCTCCTATAATTCACCCCTCCACTTT.

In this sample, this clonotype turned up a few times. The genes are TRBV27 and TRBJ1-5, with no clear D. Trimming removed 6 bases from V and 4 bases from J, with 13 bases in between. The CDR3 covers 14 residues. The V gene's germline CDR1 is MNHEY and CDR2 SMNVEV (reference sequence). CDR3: CASSSKLPNQPQHF. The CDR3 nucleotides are TGTGCCAGCAGCTCTAAACTTCCTAATCAGCCCCAGCATTTT.

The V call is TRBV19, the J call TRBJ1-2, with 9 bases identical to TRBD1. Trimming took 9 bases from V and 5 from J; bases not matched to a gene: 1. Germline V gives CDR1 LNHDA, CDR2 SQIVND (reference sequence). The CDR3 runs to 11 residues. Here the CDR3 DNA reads TGTGCCAGAGGACAGGGGTATGGCTACACCTTC. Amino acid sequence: CARGQGYGYTF.

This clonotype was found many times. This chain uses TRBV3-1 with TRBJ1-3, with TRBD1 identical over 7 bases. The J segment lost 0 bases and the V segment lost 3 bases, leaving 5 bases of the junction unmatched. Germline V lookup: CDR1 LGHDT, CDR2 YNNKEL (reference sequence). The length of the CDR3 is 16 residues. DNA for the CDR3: TGTGCCAGCAGCCAGTCACAGGGGTACTCTGGAAACACCATATATTTT. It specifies CASSQSQGYSGNTIYF.

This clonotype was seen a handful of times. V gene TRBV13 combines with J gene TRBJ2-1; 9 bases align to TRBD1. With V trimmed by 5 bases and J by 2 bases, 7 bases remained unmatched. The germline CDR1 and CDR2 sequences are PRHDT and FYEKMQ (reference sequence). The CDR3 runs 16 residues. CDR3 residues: CASSRPGTGTYNEQFF. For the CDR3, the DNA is TGTGCCAGCAGCCGACCCGGGACAGGGACCTACAATGAGCAGTTCTTC.

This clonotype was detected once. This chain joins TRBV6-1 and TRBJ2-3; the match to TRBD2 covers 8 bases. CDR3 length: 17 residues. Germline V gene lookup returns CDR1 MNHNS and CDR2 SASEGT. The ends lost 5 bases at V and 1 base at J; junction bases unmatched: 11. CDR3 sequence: CASSTLPREGGTDTQYF. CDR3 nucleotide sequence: TGTGCCAGCAGTACACTCCCCCGGGAGGGGGGCACAGATACGCAGTATTTT.

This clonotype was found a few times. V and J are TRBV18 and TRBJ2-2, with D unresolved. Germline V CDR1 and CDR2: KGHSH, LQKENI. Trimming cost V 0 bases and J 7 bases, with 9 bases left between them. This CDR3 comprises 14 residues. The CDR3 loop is CASSPPYPGGELFF. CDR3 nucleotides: TGTGCCAGCTCACCACCCTACCCCGGCGGGGAGCTGTTTTTT. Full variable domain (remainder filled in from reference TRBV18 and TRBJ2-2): NAGVMQNPRHLVRRRGQEARLRCSPMKGHSHVYWYRQLPEEGLKFMVYLQKENIIDESGMPKERFSAEFPKEGPSILRIQQVVRGDSAAYFCASSPPYPGGELFFGEGSRLTVL.

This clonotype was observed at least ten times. CDR3 DNA sequence: TGTGCCAGCAGCCCTTTTAGCGGGGGTGGGGTGGATGAGCAGTTCTTC. Its protein is CASSPFSGGGVDEQFF. This rearrangement joins TRBV7-2 to TRBJ2-1, with 9 bases matching TRBD2. After removal of 5 bases from V and 8 bases from J, the junction contained 13 bases not matched to a gene. The CDR3 length is 16 residues. The germline V gene encodes CDR1 SGHTA and CDR2 FQGNSA. The variable domain in full, completed from reference TRBV7-2 and TRBJ2-1, reads GAGVSQSPSNKVTEKGKDVELRCDPISGHTALYWYRQSLGQGLEFLIYFQGNSAPDKSGLPSDRFSAERTGGSVSTLTIQRTQQEDSAVYLCASSPFSGGGVDEQFFGPGTRLTVL.

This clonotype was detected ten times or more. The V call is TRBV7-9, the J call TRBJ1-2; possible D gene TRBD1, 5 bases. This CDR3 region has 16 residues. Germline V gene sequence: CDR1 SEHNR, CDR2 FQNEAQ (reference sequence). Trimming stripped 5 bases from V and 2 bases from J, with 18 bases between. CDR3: CASSLQASPGNYGYTF. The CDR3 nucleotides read TGTGCCAGCAGCCTCCAGGCCAGCCCAGGGAACTATGGCTACACCTTC.

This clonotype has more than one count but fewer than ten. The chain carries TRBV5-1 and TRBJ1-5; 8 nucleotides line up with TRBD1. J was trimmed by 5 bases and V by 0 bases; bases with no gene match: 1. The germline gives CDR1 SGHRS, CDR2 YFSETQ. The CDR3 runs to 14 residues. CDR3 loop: CASSLEGQDQPQHF. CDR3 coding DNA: TGCGCCAGCAGCTTGGAGGGACAGGATCAGCCCCAGCATTTT.

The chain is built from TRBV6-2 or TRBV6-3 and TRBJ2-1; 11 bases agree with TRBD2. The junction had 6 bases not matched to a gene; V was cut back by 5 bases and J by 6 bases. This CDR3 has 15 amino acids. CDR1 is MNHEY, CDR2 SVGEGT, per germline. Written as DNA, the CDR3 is TGTGCCAGCAGTCCCTATAGCGGGGGGGTCAATGAGCAGTTCTTC. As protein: CASSPYSGGVNEQFF.

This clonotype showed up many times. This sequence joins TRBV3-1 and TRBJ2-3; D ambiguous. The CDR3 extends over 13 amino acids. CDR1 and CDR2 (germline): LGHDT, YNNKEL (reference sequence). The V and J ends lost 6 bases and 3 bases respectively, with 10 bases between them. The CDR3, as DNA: TGTGCCAGCAGTATCCAAGGAACAGATACGCAGTATTTT. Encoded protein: CASSIQGTDTQYF.

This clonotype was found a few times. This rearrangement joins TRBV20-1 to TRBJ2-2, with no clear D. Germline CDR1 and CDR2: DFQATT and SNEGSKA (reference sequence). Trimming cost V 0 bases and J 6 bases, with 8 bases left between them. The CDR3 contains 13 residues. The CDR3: CSARDRSAGELFF. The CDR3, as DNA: TGCAGTGCTAGAGATCGGTCGGCCGGGGAGCTGTTTTTT.

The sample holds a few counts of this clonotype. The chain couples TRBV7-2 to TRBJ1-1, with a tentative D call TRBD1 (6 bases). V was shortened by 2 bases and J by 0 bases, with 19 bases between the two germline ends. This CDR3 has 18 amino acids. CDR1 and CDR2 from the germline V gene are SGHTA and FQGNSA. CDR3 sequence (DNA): TGTGCCAGCAGCTTACCGGTGCAGGGGCGTACTTTGAACACTGAAGCTTTCTTT. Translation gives CASSLPVQGRTLNTEAFF. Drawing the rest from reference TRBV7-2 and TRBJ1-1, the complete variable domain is GAGVSQSPSNKVTEKGKDVELRCDPISGHTALYWYRQSLGQGLEFLIYFQGNSAPDKSGLPSDRFSAERTGGSVSTLTIQRTQQEDSAVYLCASSLPVQGRTLNTEAFFGQGTRLTVV.

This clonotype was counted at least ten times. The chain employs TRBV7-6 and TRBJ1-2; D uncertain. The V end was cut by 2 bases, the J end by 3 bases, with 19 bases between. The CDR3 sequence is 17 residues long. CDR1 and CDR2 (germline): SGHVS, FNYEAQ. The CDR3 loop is CASSLLGAGQFYYGYTF. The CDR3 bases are TGTGCCAGCAGCTTACTGGGCGCGGGCCAATTTTACTATGGCTACACCTTC.

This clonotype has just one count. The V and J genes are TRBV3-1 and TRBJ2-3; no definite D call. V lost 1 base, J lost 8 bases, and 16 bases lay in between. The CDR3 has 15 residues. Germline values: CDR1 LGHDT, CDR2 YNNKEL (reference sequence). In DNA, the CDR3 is TGTGCCAGCAGCCAAGTAAATTCTCAAGCAGTTACGCAGTATTTT. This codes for CASSQVNSQAVTQYF.

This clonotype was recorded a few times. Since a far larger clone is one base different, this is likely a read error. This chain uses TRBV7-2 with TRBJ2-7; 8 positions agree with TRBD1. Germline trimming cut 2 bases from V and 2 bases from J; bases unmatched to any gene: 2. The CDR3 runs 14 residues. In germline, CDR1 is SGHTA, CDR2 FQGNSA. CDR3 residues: CASSLWTGPYEQYF. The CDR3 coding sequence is TGTGCCAGCAGCTTATGGACAGGGCCCTACGAGCAGTACTTC.

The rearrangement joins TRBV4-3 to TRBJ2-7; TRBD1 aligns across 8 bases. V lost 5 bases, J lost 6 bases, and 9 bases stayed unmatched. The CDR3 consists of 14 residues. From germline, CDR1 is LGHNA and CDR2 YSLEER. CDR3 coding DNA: TGCGCCAGCAGCGCTTTCCTGACAGGGGCCGAGCAGTACTTC. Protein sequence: CASSAFLTGAEQYF.

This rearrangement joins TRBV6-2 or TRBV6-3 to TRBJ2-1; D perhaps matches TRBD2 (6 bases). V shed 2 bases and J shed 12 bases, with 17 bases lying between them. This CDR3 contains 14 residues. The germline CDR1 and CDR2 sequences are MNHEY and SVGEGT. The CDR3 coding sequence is TGTGCCAGCAGTTACCCAGGAAAATCGCGGGGGCAGTTCTTC. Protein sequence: CASSYPGKSRGQFF.

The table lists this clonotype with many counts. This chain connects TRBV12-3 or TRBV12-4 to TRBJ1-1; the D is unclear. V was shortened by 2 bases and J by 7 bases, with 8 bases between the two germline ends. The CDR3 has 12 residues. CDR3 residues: CASSLSRGEAFF. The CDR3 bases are TGTGCCAGCAGTTTATCCCGAGGTGAAGCTTTCTTT.

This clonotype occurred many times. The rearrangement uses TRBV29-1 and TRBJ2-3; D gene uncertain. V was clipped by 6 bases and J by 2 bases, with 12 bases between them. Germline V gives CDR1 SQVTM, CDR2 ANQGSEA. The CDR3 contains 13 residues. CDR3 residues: CSVDTLDTDTQYF. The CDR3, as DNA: TGCAGCGTCGACACCTTGGACACAGATACGCAGTATTTT.